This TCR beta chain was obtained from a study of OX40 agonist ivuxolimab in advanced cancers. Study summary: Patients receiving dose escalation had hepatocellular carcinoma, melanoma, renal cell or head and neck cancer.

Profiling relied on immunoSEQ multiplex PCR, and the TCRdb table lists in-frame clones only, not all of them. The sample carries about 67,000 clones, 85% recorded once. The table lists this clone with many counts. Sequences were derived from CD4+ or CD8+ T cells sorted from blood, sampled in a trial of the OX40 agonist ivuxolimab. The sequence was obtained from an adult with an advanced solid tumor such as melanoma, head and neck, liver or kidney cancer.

The chain's CDR3 is CASSGQFYEQYF. The CDR3 bases are TGTGCCAGTAGTGGACAGTTCTACGAGCAGTACTTC. The chain combines TRBV19 with TRBJ2-7; the D gene is possibly TRBD1 (6 bases). Germline CDR1 reads LNHDA; CDR2 reads SQIVND (reference sequence). V gave up 5 bases and J gave up 3 bases, with 8 bases separating them. CDR3 length equals 12 residues.